This TCR beta chain was found in a study of blood T cell repertoires in COVID-19. Study overall: The cDNA or gDNA used as material had been derived from T cells, B-cell-depleted T cells, or PBMCs.

Using immunoSEQ multiplex PCR, the repertoire was profiled, and TCRdb retains in-frame clones only, with some absent. The data hold some 150,000 clones, with approximately 84% observed a single time. Trimming removed 5 bases from V and 1 base from J, with 5 bases in between. The CDR3 sequence is 12 residues long. CDR1 is MNHNY and CDR2 is SVGAGI in the germline V gene (reference sequence). The chain is built from TRBV6-6 and TRBJ1-2; D is unresolved. The sequenced sample was peripheral blood. This clonotype was obtained from a human donor in a cohort sampled during active COVID-19. The CDR3 region is CASSPINYGYTF. DNA of the CDR3: TGTGCCAGCAGTCCAATTAACTATGGCTACACCTTC.